Each of the 13 T cell receptor beta chains below was sequenced from the same sample in a study of Tregs in tolerant kidney transplant recipients. The data were produced by immunoSEQ multiplex PCR, yet TCRdb's version contains in-frame clones alone and is incomplete. The sample's table shows around 13,000 clones. Mixed chimerism was transient after nonmyeloablative marrow transplants from related graft donors. Material: CD8+ T cells from blood (PBMCs), obtained 6 months after the transplant. The receptor source for this set is a human patient who received a combined kidney and bone marrow transplant. Some of these T cells may belong to the graft donor.

Regarding this clone: The read stops 3 residues short of the end of the CDR3; the missing end is completed from the germline J gene. The J gene is TRBJ2-1, the V gene TRBV20-1; 9 bases are shared with TRBD2. Germline V CDR1 and CDR2: DFQATT, SNEGSKA (reference sequence). The CDR3 extends over 14 amino acids. The trim removed 6 bases at V and 0 bases at J, leaving 3 bases unmatched. Partial CDR3 DNA: TGCAGTGCCCTAGCGGGGCCCTCCTACAATGAG. It translates to CSALAGPSYNE. The full CDR3 sequence reads CSALAGPSYNEQFF.

To note about this clone: The read halts 3 residues ahead of the CDR3 end, with the missing end drawn from the germline J gene. This chain connects TRBV9 to TRBJ2-7; D is unclear. CDR3 size: 14 residues. V was cut by 0 bases and J by 3 bases, with 10 bases left in between. CDR1 and CDR2 from the germline V gene are SGDLS and YYNGEE. The sequenced CDR3 bases are TGTGCCAGCAGCGTAGGGCTCTCCAGCTACGAG. Translated, it gives CASSVGLSSYE. The entire CDR3 protein reads CASSVGLSSYEQYF.

A note on this clone: The read falls 3 residues short of the CDR3 end, and the missing part is taken from the germline J gene. The genes are TRBV5-6 and TRBJ1-4; D is possibly TRBD1 (6 bases). V was trimmed by 3 bases and J by 7 bases, leaving 13 bases between them. Germline CDR1 reads SGHDT; CDR2 reads YYEEEE. This CDR3 is built from 14 residues. The CDR3 sequence: CASSYWGLGEKLFF. The CDR3 bases that were read are TGTGCCAGCAGCTACTGGGGGCTCGGTGAAAAA.

As regards this clone: From the germline J gene comes the end of the CDR3, since the read stops 3 residues before it. V gene TRBV7-9 combines with J gene TRBJ2-4; 8 bases are shared with TRBD1. CDR1 is SEHNR, CDR2 FQNEAQ, per germline (reference sequence). This CDR3 has 12 residues. Incomplete CDR3 DNA: TGTGCCAGCAAGACGACAGGGGATGGT. As protein: CASKTTGDG. The full CDR3 is CASKTTGDGQYF.

As regards this clone: The read is 3 residues too short to cover the CDR3 end, so that end is filled in from the germline J gene. The chain recombines TRBV19 with TRBJ2-7, with D possibly TRBD1 on 5 matching bases. The CDR3 runs 16 residues. In germline, CDR1 is LNHDA, CDR2 SQIVND (reference sequence). The V gene lost 4 bases and the J gene lost 5 bases, with 21 bases spanning the gap. The sequenced part of the CDR3 DNA is TGTGCCAGTAGTAGCGGTAGGGTCGAAAGGGGCGACGAG. Protein: CASSSGRVERGDE. The entire CDR3 is CASSSGRVERGDEQYF.

Concerning this clone itself: The CDR3 extends 3 residues past the end of the read, so its final part is completed from the germline J gene. The sample has other DNA sequences that encode this CDR3 too. This chain uses TRBV11-2 with TRBJ2-7, with D perhaps TRBD2 (5 bases). From germline, CDR1 is SGHAT and CDR2 FQNNGV. V was pared by 1 base and J by 3 bases, with 7 bases between. The CDR3 totals 13 residues. The chain's CDR3 is CASSLGTGYEQYF. CDR3 DNA (partial): TGTGCCAGCAGCTTAGGGACTGGCTACGAG. The entire variable domain, with the rest obtained from reference TRBV11-2 and TRBJ2-7, is as follows: EAGVAQSPRYKIIEKRQSVAFWCNPISGHATLYWYQQILGQGPKLLIQFQNNGVVDDSQLPKDRFSAERLKGVDSTLKIQPAKLEDSAVYLCASSLGTGYEQYFGPGTRLTVT.

To note about this clone: The missing CDR3 end, 3 residues past where the read stops, is filled in from the germline J gene. This chain connects TRBV5-1 to TRBJ2-1; D might be TRBD1 (7 bases). Germline loops: CDR1 SGHRS, CDR2 YFSETQ. The CDR3 is made up of 17 amino acids. V dropped 2 bases and J dropped 5 bases, with 20 bases sitting between them. The covered CDR3 bases are TGCGCCAGCAGCTTTTGGCCCACAGGGGAGGCGAACAATGAG. Translating it yields CASSFWPTGEANNE. The full CDR3 protein reads CASSFWPTGEANNEQFF.

A remark on this clone: The CDR3 is cut off 3 residues early in the read; its end comes from the germline J gene. This chain joins TRBV20-1 and TRBJ2-2, with 8 nucleotides matching TRBD1. CDR1 is DFQATT and CDR2 is SNEGSKA in the germline V gene (reference sequence). There are 13 residues in the CDR3. The DNA read from the CDR3 is TGCAGTGCCAAAGGACAGGGTGGCTCACCG. Its protein product is CSAKGQGGSP. In full, the CDR3 reads CSAKGQGGSPLFF.

Notes on this clone: The read terminates 3 residues ahead of where the CDR3 ends, so the germline J gene completes it. The chain joins TRBV7-2 to TRBJ1-6; TRBD1 aligns across 7 bases. This CDR3 is built from 16 residues. The junction had 9 bases not matched to a gene; V was cut back by 0 bases and J by 10 bases. Germline V gives CDR1 SGHTA, CDR2 FQGNSA. CDR3 DNA (partial): TGTGCCAGCAGCTTAGCCCCGACAGGGCGAAGCTCACCC. Its translation: CASSLAPTGRSSP. The full CDR3 reads CASSLAPTGRSSPLHF.

As concerns this clone: The missing CDR3 end, 3 residues past where the read stops, is filled in from the germline J gene. The chain couples TRBV2 to TRBJ1-1, with D uncertain. The V gene's germline CDR1 is SNHLY and CDR2 FYNNEI. The CDR3 consists of 14 residues. Trimming removed 5 bases from V and 1 base from J, with 11 bases in between. CDR3 protein: CASSTSPPNTEAFF. The CDR3 DNA, read in part, is TGTGCCAGCAGTACGAGCCCCCCGAACACTGAA.

In the case of this clone: The CDR3 extends 3 residues past the end of the read, so its final part is completed from the germline J gene. The rearrangement links TRBV5-1 to TRBJ2-7; 9 bases align to TRBD1. Germline assignment: CDR1 SGHRS and CDR2 YFSETQ. The CDR3 extends over 14 amino acids. With V trimmed by 5 bases and J by 2 bases, 5 bases remained unmatched. The DNA read from the CDR3 is TGCGCCAGCAGGTCGGGACAGGGAGCCTACGAG. Residues: CASRSGQGAYE. The whole CDR3 reads CASRSGQGAYEQYF.

Note on this clone: The sequence runs out 3 residues before the end of the CDR3; the remainder is reconstructed from the germline J gene. The chain recombines TRBV7-2 with TRBJ2-5; D is possibly TRBD2 (5 bases). The CDR3 is 15 amino acids. V shed 1 base and J shed 5 bases, with 14 bases lying between them. The germline CDR1 and CDR2 sequences are SGHTA and FQGNSA. CDR3 bases read: TGTGCCAGCAGCTTAGTTCGGCTAGCTTCGGAGACC. Translation: CASSLVRLASET. The CDR3 as a whole reads CASSLVRLASETQYF.

As regards this clone: The read falls 3 residues short of the CDR3 end, and the missing part is taken from the germline J gene. V gene TRBV5-6 combines with J gene TRBJ2-5; 8 bases fit TRBD2. CDR1 and CDR2 from the germline V gene are SGHDT and YYEEEE. V gave up 4 bases and J gave up 4 bases; unmatched junction bases: 9. The CDR3 totals 15 residues. The covered CDR3 bases are TGTGCCAGCAGCAACCTACGGGGGGGCAGAGAGACC. Amino acids: CASSNLRGGRET. The CDR3 in its entirety is CASSNLRGGRETQYF.